The 2 T cell receptor beta chains presented below share a single source sample, sequenced in a study of response to subunit inactivated influenza vaccine. Via MiXCR, TCRdb re-called the RT-PCR reads, giving one row per CDR3 protein. This table holds about half a million distinct CDR3 sequences, 9.5% to 13% found once. The sequences come from PBMCs from blood, collected 35 to 45 days after vaccination. These receptors were taken from a man in his forties or fifties who received an inactivated influenza vaccine.

This clonotype was seen a few times. The chain joins TRBV25-1 to TRBJ1-2, with D hard to call. The V end lost 3 bases, the J end lost 7 bases, and 21 bases lay between the germline ends. Germline CDR1 is MGHDK and CDR2 is SYGVNS. This CDR3 is built from 16 residues. The CDR3 DNA sequence: TGTGCCAGCAGTGATCCTCGGGCCTCCGCTGCGTTTGGCTACACCTTC. Protein sequence: CASSDPRASAAFGYTF.

This sequence joins TRBV29-1 and TRBJ1-2; 8 positions match TRBD1. The CDR3 runs 10 residues. V trimming: 7 bases; J trimming: 10 bases; junction bases outside the gene matches: 5. Germline CDR1 and CDR2: SQVTM and ANQGSEA. The CDR3 DNA sequence: TGCAGCGCCGGACAGGGCGCCTACACCTTC. Protein product: CSAGQGAYTF.